The rows below give T cell receptor beta chains drawn from one sample of a study of T cell changes during pregnancy in multiple sclerosis. Generated by immunoSEQ multiplex PCR, the TCRdb table keeps only in-frame clones and is missing some. The top ten hold approximately 9% of the sample, which has 45,000 or so clones, approximately 92% seen once. The sample here was CD8+ T cells from peripheral blood mononuclear cells, taken after pregnancy. The source is a female donor with multiple sclerosis, enrolled in a pregnancy study. The conserved cysteine and the conserved F or W are not part of the CDR3 here. D genes are given only for firm matches.

d_gene: .; j_gene: TRBJ2-3; v_gene: TRBV6-6; CDR3aa: ASSYLWATDTQY
d_gene: TRBD1; j_gene: TRBJ1-1; v_gene: TRBV13; CDR3aa: ASSYGQGRGTEAF
d_gene: TRBD1; j_gene: TRBJ2-7; v_gene: TRBV6-6; CDR3aa: ASRGDSWSYEQY
d_gene: .; j_gene: TRBJ2-7; v_gene: TRBV2; CDR3aa: ASSGTGSYEQY
d_gene: TRBD1; j_gene: TRBJ2-3; v_gene: TRBV13; CDR3aa: ASRWTGAKSDTQY
d_gene: .; j_gene: TRBJ2-7; v_gene: TRBV7-9; CDR3aa: ASSPTGSYEQY
d_gene: .; j_gene: TRBJ2-7; v_gene: TRBV10-3; CDR3aa: AISDGEEQY
d_gene: TRBD1; j_gene: TRBJ2-3; v_gene: TRBV2; CDR3aa: ASSADDLAGTGKDTQY
d_gene: TRBD1; j_gene: TRBJ1-1; v_gene: TRBV4-1; CDR3aa: ASSQDWGQGLYGDTEAF
d_gene: .; j_gene: TRBJ1-5; v_gene: TRBV11-2; CDR3aa: ASSLTGINQPQH
d_gene: TRBD2; j_gene: TRBJ2-1; v_gene: TRBV19; CDR3aa: ASGPGGSYNEQF
d_gene: TRBD1; j_gene: TRBJ1-5; v_gene: TRBV30; CDR3aa: AWGQGAVNQPQH
d_gene: TRBD1; j_gene: TRBJ2-1; v_gene: TRBV9; CDR3aa: ASRRTGAYNEQF
d_gene: .; j_gene: TRBJ2-7; v_gene: TRBV27; CDR3aa: ASSFTGQGSYEQY
d_gene: TRBD1; j_gene: TRBJ1-2; v_gene: TRBV6-1; CDR3aa: ASSEKRDRTYGYT
d_gene: TRBD1; j_gene: TRBJ2-2; v_gene: TRBV19; CDR3aa: ASLRDRVNTGELF
d_gene: .; j_gene: TRBJ2-7; v_gene: TRBV21-1; CDR3aa: ASSKRSSTYEQY
d_gene: TRBD2; j_gene: TRBJ2-1; v_gene: TRBV10-3; CDR3aa: AIRTSGRSYNEQF
d_gene: .; j_gene: TRBJ2-1; v_gene: TRBV27; CDR3aa: ASSLGFGDNEQF
d_gene: TRBD1; j_gene: TRBJ2-7; v_gene: TRBV6-1; CDR3aa: ASDRQGTVNYEQY
d_gene: TRBD1; j_gene: TRBJ1-1; v_gene: TRBV5-6; CDR3aa: ASSLGTGALGGTEAF
d_gene: .; j_gene: TRBJ2-1; v_gene: TRBV5-1; CDR3aa: ASSLTGGPSNEQF
d_gene: TRBD1; j_gene: TRBJ1-1; v_gene: TRBV4-3; CDR3aa: ASSSKPGGTEAF
d_gene: TRBD2; j_gene: TRBJ2-3; v_gene: TRBV5-1; CDR3aa: ASSLSGRETRWY
d_gene: TRBD1; j_gene: TRBJ2-1; v_gene: TRBV19; CDR3aa: ASTLFGAGGSYNEQF
d_gene: TRBD2; j_gene: TRBJ2-7; v_gene: TRBV30; CDR3aa: ACLSGRATYEQY
d_gene: .; j_gene: TRBJ2-1; v_gene: TRBV4-3; CDR3aa: ASSQDLGIGANEQF
d_gene: TRBD1; j_gene: TRBJ1-2; v_gene: TRBV4-1; CDR3aa: ASSQEKTGVGNYGHT
d_gene: .; j_gene: TRBJ2-1; v_gene: TRBV13; CDR3aa: ASSHRAGLYEQF
d_gene: .; j_gene: TRBJ2-7; v_gene: TRBV7-9; CDR3aa: ASSPEVLYEQY
d_gene: .; j_gene: TRBJ1-1; v_gene: TRBV6-5; CDR3aa: ASSSRVWTEAF